Sequencing of this TCR beta chain was carried out in a study of shared clonotypes between healthy human individuals. Investigators divided CD4+ cells into CD45RA+ naive and CD45RA-negative memory subsets. There are a few counts of this clone. V was clipped by 6 bases and J by 5 bases; unmatched bases: 5. The CDR3 has 13 amino acids. Per the germline V gene, CDR1 is SNHLY and CDR2 is FYNNEI. Using immunoSEQ multiplex PCR, the repertoire was profiled, and TCRdb retains in-frame clones only, with some absent. The table shows about a million clones, with approximately 68% occurring only once. This clonotype was obtained from a young man in good health. V is TRBV2 and J is TRBJ1-2; 8 nucleotides align to TRBD1. Sample: memory CD4+ T cells sorted from blood. Stated subset: CD45RA-negative fraction. The CDR3 nucleotides are TGTGCCAGCAGCAGGGGGCCTGGGTATGGCTACACCTTC. Its translation: CASSRGPGYGYTF.